A selection of T cell receptor beta chains follows, all from one sample in a study of Ad26.COV2.S vaccination and SARS-CoV-2 variants. The table came from immunoSEQ multiplex PCR; TCRdb's copy has only in-frame clones and leaves some out. The profile shows roughly 450,000 clones, more than 80% of them singletons. The specimen was peripheral blood, collected in a trial of Ad26.COV2.S vaccine versus placebo. The receptors were sampled from a person aged 18-65 years who received the Ad26.COV2.S COVID-19 vaccine or a placebo. Each CDR3 is given with its conserved first and last residue. D genes are given only for firm matches. The listing skips clone size in some rows; elsewhere it reads once, few, many or a size class.

d_gene	v_gene	abundance	j_gene	CDR3nt	CDR3aa
-	TRBV12-5	-	TRBJ1-1	TGTGCTAGTGGTCTAGATGGGAACACTGAAGCTTTCTTT	CASGLDGNTEAFF
TRBD1	TRBV18	once	TRBJ2-7	TGTGCCAGCTCACCCTACCGGGACAGCCAAAACGAGCAGTACTTC	CASSPYRDSQNEQYF
-	TRBV14	-	TRBJ2-3	TGTGCCAGCAGCCAAGCTAGCCCAAGCACAGATACGCAGTATTTT	CASSQASPSTDTQYF
TRBD1	TRBV5-4	-	TRBJ2-5	TGTGCCAGCAGAGTGGGACAGAAAGAGACCCAGTACTTC	CASRVGQKETQYF
-	TRBV7-2	-	TRBJ1-1	TGTGCCAGCAGCTTACGACAGGACAACACTGAAGCTTTCTTT	CASSLRQDNTEAFF
TRBD1	TRBV7-9	-	TRBJ1-1	TGTGCCAGCGTTTCAGGGGGCGCTTACACTGAAGCTTTCTTT	CASVSGGAYTEAFF
TRBD2	TRBV6-5	-	TRBJ2-5	TGTGCCAGCGTAGCGGGAGGGCCTTTAGAGACCCAGTACTTC	CASVAGGPLETQYF
-	TRBV7-6	-	TRBJ2-3	TGTGCCAGCAGCTTAAGGGGACCCAACCCCAGATGGTCGCAGTATTTT	CASSLRGPNPRWSQYF
-	TRBV29-1	-	TRBJ2-1	TGCAGCGTTGCACAGGTGATTAATGAGCAGTTCTTC	CSVAQVINEQFF
-	TRBV28	-	TRBJ1-2	TGTGCCAGCAGCACTAACTATGGCTACACCTTC	CASSTNYGYTF
TRBD2	TRBV27	-	TRBJ2-5	TGTGCCAGCAGTCTCTACAAAGCGGGAGAGGGTGAGACCCAGTACTTC	CASSLYKAGEGETQYF
-	TRBV30	-	TRBJ1-3	TGTGCCTGGACAGAGGCTGGAAACACCATATATTTT	CAWTEAGNTIYF
-	TRBV27	-	TRBJ2-1	TGTGCCAGCACCACTACCACAGGGTACAATGAGCAGTTCTTC	CASTTTTGYNEQFF
-	TRBV7-8	-	TRBJ1-5	TGTGCCAGCAGCAATCCGGGAGGCCCGTGGGGCAATCAGCCCCAGCATTTT	CASSNPGGPWGNQPQHF
-	TRBV30	once	TRBJ2-7	TGTGCCTTGGACACCTCCTACGAGCAGTACTTC	CALDTSYEQYF
TRBD2	TRBV30	-	TRBJ2-3	TGTGCCTGGAACGGCGGGAGAGGTGATACGCAGTATTTT	CAWNGGRGDTQYF
-	TRBV20-1	-	TRBJ2-4	TGCAGTGCTAGTGGTGTGCGCGGGATTGGGAACATTCAGTACTTC	CSASGVRGIGNIQYF
TRBD1	TRBV5-1	-	TRBJ1-2	TGCGCCAGCAGCCAAACAGACAGGGGGGACTATGGCTACACCTTC	CASSQTDRGDYGYTF
TRBD2	TRBV5-1	-	TRBJ2-3	TGCGCCAGCAGCTTGGGACTAGCGGGAGTTCAAGTGCAGTATTTT	CASSLGLAGVQVQYF
TRBD1	TRBV28	-	TRBJ2-1	TGTGCCAGCAGTTTTGGACAGGGGGCCGTCAATGAGCAGTTCTTC	CASSFGQGAVNEQFF
-	TRBV29-1	-	TRBJ2-7	TGCAGCGTTGAGATGGGGGCGGCCTACGAGCAGTACTTC	CSVEMGAAYEQYF
-	TRBV2	-	TRBJ1-4	TGTGCCAGCAGCGAGATACAAAAACTGTTTTTT	CASSEIQKLFF
-	TRBV4-3	-	TRBJ2-7	TGCGCCAGCAGCCAAGCAATTTACGAGGGCGAGCAGTACTTC	CASSQAIYEGEQYF
-	TRBV6-5	-	TRBJ2-7	TGTGCTACCAGCAGAGCTGGCGAGCAGTACTTC	CATSRAGEQYF
TRBD2	TRBV12-3/TRBV12-4	-	TRBJ2-4	TGTGCCAGCAGTTTTATTCGGGGGGACATTCAGTACTTC	CASSFIRGDIQYF
-	TRBV4-3	once	TRBJ2-3	TGCGCCAGCAGCCAAGAACTAGGGGCCCTAAGCACAGATACGCAGTATTTT	CASSQELGALSTDTQYF
TRBD1	TRBV19	-	TRBJ2-7	TGTGCCAGTAACGACCGGGACAGGGACTACGAGCAGTACTTC	CASNDRDRDYEQYF
-	TRBV9	-	TRBJ1-1	TGTGCCAGCAGCGTAGCGGGGCCCCAGGGAAATACTGAAGCTTTCTTT	CASSVAGPQGNTEAFF
-	TRBV7-2	-	TRBJ2-7	TGTGCCAGCAGCTTTTCGGGACAACGCTACGAGCAGTACTTC	CASSFSGQRYEQYF
-	TRBV28	few	TRBJ2-7	TGTGCCAGCAGTTTAACTAGACCCTACGAGCAGTACTTC	CASSLTRPYEQYF
-	TRBV7-2	-	TRBJ2-7	TGTGCCAGCAGCCCCCTGAGGCAGGGAGGTATCGAGCAGTACTTC	CASSPLRQGGIEQYF
-	TRBV5-1	-	TRBJ2-1	TGCGCCAGCAGCTCCCAGAGCGGGCCGAATGAGCAGTTCTTC	CASSSQSGPNEQFF
-	TRBV30	-	TRBJ2-5	TGTGCCTGGAGTACCTCGAGGGAGACCCAGTACTTC	CAWSTSRETQYF
-	TRBV18	-	TRBJ2-1	TGTGCCAGCTCCTCGGACCAATATTACAATGAGCAGTTCTTC	CASSSDQYYNEQFF
-	TRBV9	-	TRBJ2-1	TGTGCCAGCAGCGAGAGGGAAGGTCGGGAGCAGTTCTTC	CASSEREGREQFF
TRBD1	TRBV28	-	TRBJ1-1	TGTGCCAGCAGTTCATTGGACAGGGGGCAGAGCACTGAAGCTTTCTTT	CASSSLDRGQSTEAFF
-	TRBV30	-	TRBJ2-1	TGTGCCTGGAGTCCGACCATAGGGGGGAGTGGGCAGTTCTTC	CAWSPTIGGSGQFF
TRBD1	TRBV5-4	-	TRBJ1-4	TGTGCCAGCAGCTTGTATGGGACAGGGGAGGAAAAACTGTTTTTT	CASSLYGTGEEKLFF
TRBD2	TRBV15	-	TRBJ2-7	TGTGCCACCAGCAGAGCTCTCGGGAGGGACTACGAGCAGTACTTC	CATSRALGRDYEQYF
-	TRBV7-2	once	TRBJ1-5	TGTGCCAGCAGCTTAGACGGGCAGCCCCAGCATTTT	CASSLDGQPQHF
TRBD1	TRBV6-2/TRBV6-3	-	TRBJ2-5	TGTGCCAGCAGTAAAGGGACAGGGGCCTGGGGGACCCAGTACTTC	CASSKGTGAWGTQYF
-	TRBV7-9	-	TRBJ1-4	TGTGCCAGCAGCTCAGGAGTTGCAACTAATGAAAAACTGTTTTTT	CASSSGVATNEKLFF
TRBD2	TRBV5-4	-	TRBJ2-5	TGTGCCAGCAGCCCCGGACTAGGCCAAGAGACCCAGTACTTC	CASSPGLGQETQYF
-	TRBV1	once	TRBJ1-2	TGCACCAGCAGCCAGGTGCAGGGGAGGAATGGCTACACCTTC	CTSSQVQGRNGYTF
-	TRBV7-9	-	TRBJ2-2	TGTGCCAGCAGCTTAGTGGGTGGTGCCGGGGAGCTGTTTTTT	CASSLVGGAGELFF
-	TRBV6-1	-	TRBJ2-4	TGTGCCAGCAGTGAAGCGCAGGGGTTAGGAGACATTCAGTACTTC	CASSEAQGLGDIQYF